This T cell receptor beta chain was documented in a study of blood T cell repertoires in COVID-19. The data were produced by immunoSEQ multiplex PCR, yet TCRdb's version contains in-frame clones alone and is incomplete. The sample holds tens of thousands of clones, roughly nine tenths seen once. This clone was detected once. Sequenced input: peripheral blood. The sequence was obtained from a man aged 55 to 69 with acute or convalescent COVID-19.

Here the CDR3 DNA reads TGTGCCAGCAGCCAGACCCTGGGACAGGGTAGCACAGATACGCAGTATTTT. This translates into CASSQTLGQGSTDTQYF. The J gene is TRBJ2-3, the V gene TRBV5-4; 9 bases line up with TRBD1. Trimming removed 4 bases from V and 0 bases from J; junction bases left unmatched: 9. Germline V gives CDR1 SGHNT, CDR2 YYREEE (reference sequence). The CDR3 has 17 amino acids.